Listed below are T cell receptor beta chains from one sample, sequenced in a study of shared clonotypes between healthy human individuals. Method: immunoSEQ multiplex PCR; TCRdb's copy keeps in-frame clones and lacks some. Among millions of clones listed, 85% to 95% were seen once. Sequencing input: naive CD4+ T cells sorted from blood. The receptors were sampled from a man in his late teens or twenties in good health. Each CDR3 is given with its conserved first and last residue. The D gene is left open where the match is weak. For some rows the clone size is stated as once, few or many, or as a class when expanded; others skip it.

len | abundance | j_gene | d_gene | v_gene | CDR3nt | CDR3aa
13 | once | TRBJ2-2 | TRBD1 | TRBV11-2 | TGTGCCAGCAGCTCGGACAGGGGCGGGGAGCTGTTTTTT | CASSSDRGGELFF
14 | - | TRBJ2-1 | TRBD2 | TRBV9 | TGTGCCAGCAGCGTCGGGGGGTCCTACAATGAGCAGTTCTTC | CASSVGGSYNEQFF
17 | - | TRBJ2-5 | TRBD2 | TRBV23-1 | TGCGCCAGCAGTCAATCCTTGGCGGGAGGGACCCAAGAGACCCAGTACTTC | CASSQSLAGGTQETQYF
13 | once | TRBJ1-5 | - | TRBV11-2 | TGTGCCAGCAGCTTAGGTTTGAATCAGCCCCAGCATTTT | CASSLGLNQPQHF
15 | - | TRBJ1-4 | - | TRBV7-8 | TGTGCCAGCAGCTTAGCGACCCTGGGTAACGAAAAACTGTTTTTT | CASSLATLGNEKLFF
17 | - | TRBJ1-6 | TRBD1 | TRBV27 | TGTGCCAGCAGCACCGTTGGCAGGGGGGTCTATAATTCACCCCTCCACTTT | CASSTVGRGVYNSPLHF
13 | - | TRBJ1-6 | - | TRBV2 | TGTGCCAGCAGTGAAGAGGGGAGTTCACCCCTCCACTTT | CASSEEGSSPLHF
13 | - | TRBJ2-7 | TRBD1 | TRBV10-1 | TGCGCCAGCAGCCCGACAGGGAACAACGAGCAGTACTTC | CASSPTGNNEQYF
16 | - | TRBJ1-4 | - | TRBV6-6 | TGTGCCAGCAGTGGGTGGTGGGGGTCAACTAATGAAAAACTGTTTTTT | CASSGWWGSTNEKLFF
14 | - | TRBJ2-7 | - | TRBV7-2 | TGTGCCAGCAGCCCTATGGAGGGCCTATCTGAGCAGTACTTC | CASSPMEGLSEQYF
15 | - | TRBJ1-4 | - | TRBV9 | TGTGCCAGCAGCGTAGGGGATACAGGGAATGAAAAACTGTTTTTT | CASSVGDTGNEKLFF
21 | - | TRBJ1-5 | - | TRBV19 | TGTGCCAGTAGTATAGGTCCGACACCGAATATAGCGGGGTATAGCAATCAGCCCCAGCATTTT | CASSIGPTPNIAGYSNQPQHF
12 | - | TRBJ1-5 | - | TRBV2 | TGTGCCAGCTGGGGAGGGAATCAGCCCCAGCATTTT | CASWGGNQPQHF
14 | - | TRBJ2-4 | - | TRBV4-3 | TGCGCCAGCAGCCAAGATCGCGTTTCGGGGAATCAGTACTTC | CASSQDRVSGNQYF
12 | - | TRBJ1-2 | - | TRBV5-1 | TGCGCCAGCAGAGGGGGTAGTATCGGCTACACCTTC | CASRGGSIGYTF
14 | once | TRBJ2-7 | - | TRBV27 | TGTGCCAGCAGCGGCCCAGTGGGAGGCAGCGAGCAGTACTTC | CASSGPVGGSEQYF
13 | - | TRBJ2-4 | TRBD2 | TRBV30 | TGTGCCTGGAGGACTAGCGGGACATACATTCAGTACTTC | CAWRTSGTYIQYF
15 | - | TRBJ1-2 | - | TRBV6-5 | TGTGCCAGCAGTTACTCTGGCGGAGCTAACTATGGCTACACCTTC | CASSYSGGANYGYTF
15 | - | TRBJ2-3 | TRBD2 | TRBV28 | TGTGCCAGCAGTTTATGGCGGGGGGAGACAGATACGCAGTATTTT | CASSLWRGETDTQYF
14 | - | TRBJ1-2 | - | TRBV18 | TGTGCCAGCTCACCATTGGGGCAGAACTATGGCTACACCTTC | CASSPLGQNYGYTF
16 | few | TRBJ1-5 | - | TRBV21-1 | TGTGCCAGCAGCAAAGGACCGCGGGCAGGAAATCAGCCCCAGCATTTT | CASSKGPRAGNQPQHF
17 | - | TRBJ2-7 | TRBD1 | TRBV7-2 | TGTGCCAGCAGCTCCGCGAGGGGGCAGGCGAGCTCCTACGAGCAGTACTTC | CASSSARGQASSYEQYF
16 | - | TRBJ2-5 | - | TRBV6-1 | TGTGCCAGCAGTGCAGGTGTAACAGGGCTCCAAGAGACCCAGTACTTC | CASSAGVTGLQETQYF
12 | - | TRBJ2-7 | - | TRBV5-4 | TGTGCCAGCAACGACGACTCTTACGAGCAGTACTTC | CASNDDSYEQYF
15 | - | TRBJ2-4 | TRBD1 | TRBV27 | TGTGCCAGCAGTTCGTCCAAAGACAGGGGCGGCATTCAGTACTTC | CASSSSKDRGGIQYF
16 | - | TRBJ2-7 | TRBD2 | TRBV7-9 | TGTGCCAGCAGCCGAGGGACTAGCGGGGGTTCCTACGAGCAGTACTTC | CASSRGTSGGSYEQYF
14 | many | TRBJ2-5 | - | TRBV4-3 | TGCGCCAGCAGCCAGGACCTTTCCCCAGAGACCCAGTACTTC | CASSQDLSPETQYF
14 | - | TRBJ1-5 | TRBD1 | TRBV28 | TGTGCCAGCAGGCTGACAGGGGGCTATCAGCCCCAGCATTTT | CASRLTGGYQPQHF
14 | - | TRBJ2-7 | - | TRBV10-1 | TGCGCCACTGAGAGGGGTCAGGGGGGTGCCGAGCAGTACTTC | CATERGQGGAEQYF
13 | - | TRBJ1-6 | - | TRBV25-1 | TGTGCCAGCAGTCGAGGGGGGAATTCACCCCTCCACTTT | CASSRGGNSPLHF
13 | few | TRBJ2-7 | - | TRBV27 | TGTGCCAGAGGGGCCAGGGTTCTGAACGAGCAGTACTTC | CARGARVLNEQYF
14 | - | TRBJ1-5 | - | TRBV5-1 | TGCGCCAGCAGCATGGGGCCAGGCAATCAGCCCCAGCATTTT | CASSMGPGNQPQHF
13 | - | TRBJ1-5 | - | TRBV6-5 | TGTGCCAGCAGTTATCGTAGCAATCAGCCCCAGCATTTT | CASSYRSNQPQHF
13 | - | TRBJ2-7 | - | TRBV19 | TGTGCCAGCCGCGGGAAAAACTCCTACGAGCAGTACTTC | CASRGKNSYEQYF
16 | once | TRBJ1-2 | - | TRBV7-9 | TGTGCCAGCAGCCCACTCTCGGCGATAGGGAACTATGGCTACACCTTC | CASSPLSAIGNYGYTF
14 | - | TRBJ2-7 | - | TRBV27 | TGTGCCAGCAGTTTATCGGACGGAATATACGAGCAGTACTTC | CASSLSDGIYEQYF
11 | - | TRBJ2-3 | - | TRBV6-1 | TGTGCCAGCAGCGAGCAGAATACGCAGTATTTT | CASSEQNTQYF
15 | - | TRBJ1-3 | TRBD1 | TRBV5-5 | TGTGCCAGCAGCTTGGAGGGGGCAGCTGGAAACACCATATATTTT | CASSLEGAAGNTIYF
16 | once | TRBJ1-6 | TRBD1 | TRBV28 | TGTGCCAGCATCCCGACAGGGTCGGGTTATAATTCACCCCTCCACTTT | CASIPTGSGYNSPLHF
13 | - | TRBJ1-6 | - | TRBV21-1 | TGTGCCAGCAGCATCTTAGGGGACATTTCCCTCCACTTT | CASSILGDISLHF
12 | - | TRBJ2-1 | - | TRBV30 | TGTGCCTGGAGTGTAAACGACAATGAGCAGTTCTTC | CAWSVNDNEQFF
16 | - | TRBJ1-4 | - | TRBV19 | TGTGCCAGTAGTACGACCCGAAGGGGGGCAGATGAAAAACTGTTTTTT | CASSTTRRGADEKLFF
14 | - | TRBJ2-7 | TRBD1 | TRBV2 | TGTGCCAGCCCGCCGGGACAGGGGTCCTACGAGCAGTACTTC | CASPPGQGSYEQYF
11 | - | TRBJ2-7 | - | TRBV7-8 | TGTGCCAGCAGCTTAATCGAGGAGCAGTACTTC | CASSLIEEQYF
15 | once | TRBJ1-3 | - | TRBV11-2 | TGTGCCAGCAGCTTAGTCGGGGGCCCTGGAAACACCATATATTTT | CASSLVGGPGNTIYF
14 | once | TRBJ2-7 | - | TRBV6-6 | TGTGCCAGCAGTTACCGGGACGGACCCTACGAGCAGTACTTC | CASSYRDGPYEQYF
16 | - | TRBJ2-2 | - | TRBV13 | TGTGCCAGCAGCTTAAGGGAAGCGTGGAACACCGGGGAGCTGTTTTTT | CASSLREAWNTGELFF